This T cell receptor beta chain was found in a study of beta chain features in type 1 diabetes. The length of the CDR3 is 17 residues. The trim removed 2 bases at V and 1 base at J, leaving 8 bases unmatched. Germline V gene lookup returns CDR1 LNHDA and CDR2 SQIVND (reference sequence). Expressed TCRB transcripts were sequenced, since all the RNA that had been isolated was reverse transcribed. Average reads for naive, central memory and regulatory T cell samples were roughly 3.4 million. Method: immunoSEQ multiplex PCR; TCRdb's copy keeps in-frame clones and lacks some. The sample carries 860,000 or so clones, roughly 15% recorded once.

This receptor was obtained from a woman aged 18-29 years in good health. Sequenced input: naive CD4+ T cells from blood. The rearrangement links TRBV19 to TRBJ2-5; 9 nucleotides align to TRBD1. Written as DNA, the CDR3 is TGTGCCAGTAGTATACCCGGACAGGGGACTCTCCAAGAGACCCAGTACTTC. Translating it yields CASSIPGQGTLQETQYF.